Listed below are T cell receptor beta chains from one sample, sequenced in a study of metastatic and nonmetastatic thyroid tumors. TCRdb re-called the PCR reads via MiXCR. The repertoire consists of over 7,000 clones, with roughly 14% occurring once and the leading ten covering more than 5.5%. Sample: blood. Receptors originate from a female donor with papillary thyroid cancer or a benign thyroid nodule (not recorded which). Some clones in this sample may be carry-over from other donors' samples. Both conserved end residues are part of each CDR3. Size is stated for part of the rows, as once, few or many counts, or as a class when the clone is expanded.

length,V,size,CDR3
17,TRBV6-5,medium-sized,CASSYSIKRTSTDTQYF
15,TRBV7-2,once,CASIPGPGGGVSQYF
14,TRBV19,medium-sized,CASSPPGDAETQYF
18,TRBV10-3,NA,CAIACGGQGTSGANVLTF
14,TRBV3-1,many,CASSHGGSTDTQYF
14,TRBV27,NA,CASSLLGGGYGYTF
16,TRBV9,many,CASSVAPGRLNTEAFF
14,TRBV12-5,few,CASGWEGVTGELFF
15,TRBV19,NA,CASSRNTLNTGELFF
11,TRBV5-5,many,CASKWGNEQYF
14,TRBV6-1,NA,CASRNWGGEETQYF
16,TRBV4-3,NA,CASSQDRAPTTDTQYF
14,TRBV5-1,NA,CASSLRVDGSPLHF
15,TRBV6-1,medium-sized,CASSEALGQAYEQYF
16,TRBV27,medium-sized,CASSFRGGGVGTEAFF
15,TRBV6-2/TRBV6-3,medium-sized,CASSSGGTGTGELFF